Below, 13 T cell receptor beta chains from the same sample are listed, as sequenced in a study of human versus mouse CDR3 diversity and MHC coevolution. The data were produced by immunoSEQ multiplex PCR, yet TCRdb's version contains in-frame clones alone and is incomplete. The sample contains tens of thousands of clones, 92% of which appear only once. The sample consisted of naive CD4+ T cells from blood. Sample subset: CD45RO-negative CD62L-positive naive CD4 T cells. These TCRs come from a person aged 30 to 69 in good health.

The V call is TRBV30, the J call TRBJ2-7; perhaps TRBD1 as D (5 bases). CDR3 length: 11 residues. The germline CDR1 and CDR2 sequences are GTSNPN and SVGIG (reference sequence). V was pared by 2 bases and J by 5 bases, with 7 bases between. CDR3 sequence: CAWSKTDEQYF. The CDR3 nucleotides read TGTGCCTGGAGTAAGACAGACGAGCAGTACTTC.

This clone is a singleton in its sample. The gene calls are TRBV5-1 and TRBJ2-1; 9 bases align to TRBD2. The CDR3 contains 16 residues. Trimming took 2 bases from V and 6 from J; bases not matched to a gene: 9. The germline V gene encodes CDR1 SGHRS and CDR2 YFSETQ. In nucleotides, the CDR3 is TGCGCCAGCAGCTTAGGGACTAGCAGAGCCGCCAATGAGCAGTTCTTC. Protein product: CASSLGTSRAANEQFF.

The V call is TRBV19, the J call TRBJ1-4, with TRBD1 as a possible D gene (6 bases). Looked up from germline, CDR1 is LNHDA and CDR2 is SQIVND (reference sequence). V dropped 1 base and J dropped 4 bases, with 13 bases sitting between them. The CDR3 is made up of 16 amino acids. Here the CDR3 reads CASSIGSGQFNEKLFF. The CDR3 DNA sequence: TGTGCCAGTAGTATAGGATCAGGACAGTTTAATGAAAAACTGTTTTTT.

The V call is TRBV7-9, the J call TRBJ1-4, with 8 positions matching TRBD1. V shed 8 bases, J shed 5 bases, and the junction held 7 bases outside the gene matches. Germline CDR1 is SEHNR and CDR2 is FQNEAQ (reference sequence). The CDR3 contains 14 residues. CDR3 sequence (DNA): TGTGCCAGCGGCCCGGGACAGGTCAATGAAAAACTGTTTTTT. As protein: CASGPGQVNEKLFF. Drawing the rest from reference TRBV7-9 and TRBJ1-4, the complete variable domain is DTGVSQNPRHKITKRGQNVTFRCDPISEHNRLYWYRQTLGQGPEFLTYFQNEAQLEKSRLLSDRFSAERPKGSFSTLEIQRTEQGDSAMYLCASGPGQVNEKLFFGSGTQLSVL.

The rearrangement uses TRBV9 and TRBJ2-7; D gene ambiguous. V lost 0 bases, J lost 4 bases, and 11 bases lay in between. The CDR3 totals 14 residues. The germline V gene has CDR1 SGDLS and CDR2 YYNGEE. The CDR3 DNA reads TGTGCCAGCAGCGTAGGGTCTTCCACTTACGAGCAGTACTTC. Protein: CASSVGSSTYEQYF.

This clone was counted between two and nine times. The chain is built from TRBV19 and TRBJ1-4, with D possibly TRBD1 on 5 matching bases. Between the trimmed V and J ends, which lost 4 bases and 7 bases, there was a span of 13 bases. Germline CDR1 is LNHDA and CDR2 is SQIVND (reference sequence). This CDR3 spans 14 amino acids. The CDR3 spells CASSTQTGGEKLFF. CDR3 sequence (DNA): TGTGCCAGTAGTACTCAGACGGGGGGTGAAAAACTGTTTTTT.

The gene calls are TRBV19 and TRBJ2-1, with TRBD1 matching over 10 bases. The CDR3 is 18 residues long. Germline CDR1 is LNHDA and CDR2 is SQIVND (reference sequence). After removal of 6 bases from V and 6 bases from J, the junction contained 17 bases not matched to a gene. CDR3: CASSPGQGYSGGSNEQFF. The CDR3 DNA reads as TGTGCCAGTAGCCCGGGACAGGGGTACAGCGGGGGATCCAATGAGCAGTTCTTC.

This clone came up a few times. The chain is built from TRBV19 and TRBJ1-5; tentatively, D is TRBD1 (6 bases). Trimming shortened V by 10 bases and J by 4 bases, and 11 bases separated the two germline ends. The germline CDR1 and CDR2 sequences are LNHDA and SQIVND (reference sequence). The CDR3 is made up of 12 amino acids. The CDR3 DNA reads as TGTGCCATCAGGGGTCCGAATCAGCCCCAGCATTTT. This gives the protein CAIRGPNQPQHF. Full variable domain (missing parts from reference TRBV19 and TRBJ1-5): DGGITQSPKYLFRKEGQNVTLSCEQNLNHDAMYWYRQDPGQGLRLIYYSQIVNDFQKGDIAEGYSVSREKKESFPLTVTSAQKNPTAFYLCAIRGPNQPQHFGDGTRLSIL.

The chain joins TRBV6-1 to TRBJ1-1; TRBD1 aligns across 7 bases. V dropped 0 bases and J dropped 4; count of bases not matched to a gene: 17. The CDR3 has 19 residues. Germline V gene data show CDR1 as MNHNS and CDR2 as SASEGT. This chain's CDR3 is CASSEALSPGYRGGTEAFF. The CDR3 nucleotides read TGTGCCAGCAGTGAAGCGCTTAGTCCGGGGTACAGGGGCGGCACTGAAGCTTTCTTT.

The sample holds one count of this clone. The chain has TRBV6-1 and TRBJ1-1, with a tentative D call TRBD1 (5 bases). The CDR3 covers 15 residues. Trimming removed 8 bases at V and 3 bases at J, with 19 bases between. Looked up from germline, CDR1 is MNHNS and CDR2 is SASEGT. CDR3 in amino acids: CASLLRGTGDTEAFF. CDR3 DNA: TGTGCCAGCCTCCTCCGGGGGACGGGGGACACTGAAGCTTTCTTT.

J is TRBJ2-7 and V is TRBV9, with D perhaps TRBD1 (6 bases). The germline V gene has CDR1 SGDLS and CDR2 YYNGEE. This CDR3 has 14 amino acids. V was pared by 0 bases and J by 1 base, with 8 bases between. CDR3 coding DNA: TGTGCCAGCAGCGTAGATCAGGGGTCCTACGAGCAGTACTTC. This codes for CASSVDQGSYEQYF.

The CDR3 protein is CASSDSGFDTQYF. The CDR3 nucleotides read TGTGCCAGCAGTGATTCGGGGTTCGATACGCAGTATTTT. This chain joins TRBV2 and TRBJ2-3; maybe TRBD2 (5 bases). The germline V gene has CDR1 SNHLY and CDR2 FYNNEI. The CDR3 totals 13 residues. Trimming cost V 3 bases and J 6 bases, with 10 bases left between them.

The genes are TRBV5-1 and TRBJ2-3; D is undetermined. Trimming stripped 4 bases from V and 2 bases from J, with 5 bases between. Looked up from germline, CDR1 is SGHRS and CDR2 is YFSETQ. This CDR3 is built from 12 residues. The CDR3 here is CASSPSTDTQYF. The CDR3 DNA is TGCGCCAGCAGCCCATCCACAGATACGCAGTATTTT.